The 3 T cell receptor beta chains listed next were all sequenced from one sample in a study of regulatory T cells in long-lasting Graves disease. To make TCR beta libraries, researchers used iRepertoire HTBI primers and Arm-PCR of CDR3 regions. TCRdb fed the multiplex PCR reads into MiXCR, producing one record per CDR3 protein. Of about 660,000 distinct CDR3 sequences in the sample, 25% to 30% were seen once. The time point is: persistent/refractory GD, antithyroid drugs over 5 years with positive TRAb. Isolated PBMC RNA provided the starting material for the TCR library. Source: peripheral blood mononuclear cells (PBMCs), taken when the disease was refractory, from a patient treated with antithyroid drugs. Receptor source: a female donor with Graves disease.

This clonotype was counted ten times or more. The chain recombines TRBV27 with TRBJ1-5, with D unresolved. V lost 0 bases and J lost 4, with 16 bases in between. The CDR3 length is 17 residues. Germline V gene data show CDR1 as MNHEY and CDR2 as SMNVEV (reference sequence). The DNA of the CDR3 is TGTGCCAGCAGTTTATCAAGTCGCCCGGAGACGAATCAGCCCCAGCATTTT. Translation: CASSLSSRPETNQPQHF.

V is TRBV20-1 and J is TRBJ1-1; D possibly corresponds to TRBD1 (5 bases). The CDR3 length is 16 residues. Germline CDR1 is DFQATT and CDR2 is SNEGSKA (reference sequence). Trimming removed 1 base at V and 1 base at J, with 16 bases between. CDR3 DNA sequence: TGCAGTGCTAGAGGACTGGAGCGGGGGTGGAACACTGAAGCTTTCTTT. Its protein product is CSARGLERGWNTEAFF.

This clonotype was seen a few times. The chain recombines TRBV7-2 with TRBJ2-2, with D possibly matching TRBD1 (6 bases). Germline V gene sequence: CDR1 SGHTA, CDR2 FQGNSA. The CDR3 consists of 13 residues. Deletions cut 4 bases from V and 7 bases from J, with 10 bases between. Written as DNA, the CDR3 is TGTGCCAGCAGCTCAGGGGTTTTCGGGGAGCTGTTTTTT. Translated, it gives CASSSGVFGELFF.